The 18 T cell receptor beta chains reported below all come from one sample, sequenced in a study of T cell responses to AZD1222 COVID-19 vaccine. Produced via immunoSEQ multiplex PCR; TCRdb's table is partial and in-frame only. The sample contains 200,000 or so clones, roughly 92% of which appear only once. The starting material was peripheral blood, obtained 28 days after the second AZD1222 dose. The source of these receptors is an adult who received the AZD1222 COVID-19 vaccine.

The rearrangement links TRBV5-1 to TRBJ2-7, with 11 positions matching TRBD2. J gave up 5 bases and V 0 bases, and 10 bases lay outside the gene matches. Germline CDR1 and CDR2: SGHRS and YFSETQ. This CDR3 is built from 17 residues. CDR3 sequence reads: CASSLVVAGGPVDEQYF. DNA of the CDR3: TGCGCCAGCAGCTTGGTGGTAGCGGGGGGGCCAGTGGACGAGCAGTACTTC.

The chain has TRBV2 and TRBJ2-7; D gene uncertain. V was trimmed by 6 bases and J by 4 bases, leaving 10 bases between them. Germline CDR1 reads SNHLY; CDR2 reads FYNNEI. This CDR3 spans 12 amino acids. The CDR3 DNA is TGTGCCAGCAGCCTAGGGTCGTACGAGCAGTACTTC. Its protein is CASSLGSYEQYF. The full variable domain, in which reference TRBV2 and TRBJ2-7 provide the parts outside the CDR3, is EPEVTQTPSHQVTQMGQEVILRCVPISNHLYFYWYRQILGQKVEFLVSFYNNEISEKSEIFDDQFSVERPDGSNFTLKIRSTKLEDSAMYFCASSLGSYEQYFGPGTRLTVT.

This clone showed up just once. The chain employs TRBV3-1 (or the pseudogene TRBV3-2) and TRBJ2-6; no firm D call. This CDR3 has 18 residues. Looked up from germline, CDR1 is LGHDT and CDR2 is YNNKEL (reference sequence). The V end was cut by 0 bases, the J end by 0 bases, with 12 bases between. In nucleotides, the CDR3 is TGTGCCAGCAGCCAAGATCACATATGGGACTCTGGGGCCAACGTCCTGACTTTC. Its protein product is CASSQDHIWDSGANVLTF.

The V and J genes are TRBV10-3 and TRBJ2-1; the match to TRBD1 covers 10 bases. The trim removed 9 bases at V and 7 bases at J, leaving 6 bases unmatched. Germline V gene sequence: CDR1 ENHRY, CDR2 SYGVKD. The CDR3 loop spans 13 amino acids. The CDR3 nucleotides read TGTGCCATTACCGGGACAGGGGTTAATGAGCAGTTCTTC. Amino acid sequence: CAITGTGVNEQFF.

The V gene is TRBV15, the J gene TRBJ1-4; weak D call: TRBD1 (5 bases). This CDR3 has 14 residues. V lost 0 bases to trimming and J lost 7 bases, with 9 bases between them. Germline CDR1 reads LNHNV; CDR2 reads YYDKDF (reference sequence). The CDR3: CATSREGQTEKLFF. CDR3 DNA: TGTGCCACCAGCAGAGAGGGGCAGACTGAAAAACTGTTTTTT.

This clone turned up a few times. V and J are TRBV6-4 and TRBJ2-3; a possible D gene is TRBD1 (6 bases). The germline V gene encodes CDR1 MRHNA and CDR2 SNTAGT. With 5 bases removed from V and 2 bases from J, the gap between germline ends came to 11 bases. This CDR3 is built from 14 residues. The CDR3: CASSLQGSTDTQYF. The CDR3 bases are TGTGCCAGCAGTCTACAGGGTTCCACAGATACGCAGTATTTT.

The chain combines TRBV7-9 with TRBJ1-6; a weak D match, TRBD1 (6 bases). V was pared by 3 bases and J by 7 bases, with 13 bases between. The CDR3 totals 15 residues. Germline V CDR1 and CDR2: SEHNR, FQNEAQ (reference sequence). The CDR3 protein is CASSLGGDGNSPLHF. In nucleotides, the CDR3 is TGTGCCAGCAGCTTGGGGGGCGACGGGAATTCACCCCTCCACTTT.

This chain joins TRBV9 and TRBJ1-2; 9 positions agree with TRBD1. The junction had 7 bases not matched to a gene; V was cut back by 0 bases and J by 4 bases. The germline CDR1 and CDR2 sequences are SGDLS and YYNGEE. The CDR3 totals 16 residues. The CDR3 sequence: CASSVAGTGTFYGYTF. In nucleotides, the CDR3 is TGTGCCAGCAGCGTAGCTGGGACAGGGACTTTCTATGGCTACACCTTC.

The V gene is TRBV3-1 (or the pseudogene TRBV3-2), the J gene TRBJ2-7; D is unresolved. The CDR3 has 13 amino acids. V was trimmed by 3 bases and J by 12 bases, leaving 18 bases between them. Germline CDR1 is LGHDT and CDR2 is YNNKEL (reference sequence). This CDR3 reads CASSQAPGQLGYF. The DNA of the CDR3 is TGTGCCAGCAGCCAGGCTCCCGGGCAGTTGGGGTACTTC.

The CDR3 DNA is TGCGCCAGCGGGGAGGGCAATCAGCCCCAGCATTTT. This encodes CASGEGNQPQHF. The chain joins TRBV10-1 to TRBJ1-5, with D uncertain. Trimming took off 8 bases at V and 2 bases at J, with 7 bases between the two ends. This CDR3 spans 12 amino acids. Germline CDR1 is WNHNN and CDR2 is SYGVQD (reference sequence).

The genes are TRBV3-1 (or the pseudogene TRBV3-2) and TRBJ2-5; 7 bases are shared with TRBD1. CDR1 LGHDT and CDR2 YNNKEL come from the germline V gene (reference sequence). V lost 3 bases to trimming and J lost 5 bases; unmatched junction nucleotides: 6. The CDR3 runs 14 residues. The CDR3 nucleotides are TGTGCCAGCAGCCACACAGGGGACGGGGAGACCCAGTACTTC. Translating gives CASSHTGDGETQYF.

This chain links TRBV7-7 with TRBJ1-1; D gene ambiguous. CDR3 length: 14 residues. V lost 5 bases and J 3 bases, leaving 13 bases between the germline ends. Germline loops: CDR1 SSHAT, CDR2 FNYEAQ (reference sequence). The CDR3 reads CASSGTPADTEAFF. DNA of the CDR3: TGTGCCAGCAGCGGCACCCCCGCGGACACTGAAGCTTTCTTT.

This clone was observed a few times. This chain links TRBV27 with TRBJ2-1; D not certain. The CDR3 contains 12 residues. The ends were cut back, 7 bases at V and 14 bases at J, with 18 bases in the middle. Germline values: CDR1 MNHEY, CDR2 SMNVEV (reference sequence). Written as DNA, the CDR3 is TGTGCCAGCAAGAGTTTGGGCCTCGGAGAGTTCTTC. It yields the protein CASKSLGLGEFF.

The genes are TRBV2 and TRBJ1-3; a weak D match, TRBD1 (5 bases). The CDR3 length is 16 residues. Germline-derived CDR1 and CDR2 are SNHLY and FYNNEI. With 0 bases removed from V and 0 bases from J, the gap between germline ends came to 9 bases. The CDR3 nucleotides are TGTGCCAGCAGTGAAGCGGGACCTGTCTCTGGAAACACCATATATTTT. This codes for CASSEAGPVSGNTIYF.

This rearrangement joins TRBV11-3 to TRBJ2-5, with 8 bases that match TRBD2. V trimming: 2 bases; J trimming: 5 bases; junction bases outside the gene matches: 10. This CDR3 is 16 amino acids long. Germline CDR1 SGHNT, CDR2 YENEEA. Here the CDR3 reads CASSLSGGPEEETQYF. The DNA of the CDR3 is TGTGCCAGCAGCTTATCGGGGGGGCCGGAGGAGGAGACCCAGTACTTC.

The chain carries TRBV9 and TRBJ2-6; D tentatively reads TRBD1 or TRBD2 (5 bases each). Germline V gene sequence: CDR1 SGDLS, CDR2 YYNGEE. V gave up 3 bases and J gave up 0 bases, with 16 bases separating them. CDR3 length: 18 amino acids. As DNA, the CDR3 is TGTGCCAGCAGCGCGTTCGGGACGTTTAGCTCTGGGGCCAACGTCCTGACTTTC. Translation gives CASSAFGTFSSGANVLTF. Looking up the rest from reference TRBV9 and TRBJ2-6 gives the full variable domain: DSGVTQTPKHLITATGQRVTLRCSPRSGDLSVYWYQQSLDQGLQFLIQYYNGEERAKGNILERFSAQQFPDLHSELNLSSLELGDSALYFCASSAFGTFSSGANVLTFGAGSRLTVL.

The chain is built from TRBV6-6 and TRBJ1-3; unclear D gene. Deletions cut 5 bases from V and 2 bases from J, with 10 bases between. The CDR3 consists of 14 residues. The germline CDR1 and CDR2 sequences are MNHNY and SVGAGI (reference sequence). CDR3 loop: CASSHDTAGNTIYF. CDR3 coding DNA: TGTGCCAGCAGTCACGACACAGCTGGAAACACCATATATTTT.

V usage is TRBV12-3 or TRBV12-4 and J usage is TRBJ1-5; a weak D match, TRBD1 (6 bases). The CDR3 covers 12 residues. The V gene lost 7 bases and the J gene lost 6 bases, with 10 bases spanning the gap. The CDR3 sequence is CASKQGIQPQHF. DNA for the CDR3: TGTGCCAGCAAACAGGGTATTCAGCCCCAGCATTTT.